One and the same sample provided the 5 T cell receptor beta chains below, sequenced in a study of siplizumab effects on memory and regulatory T cells. Produced via immunoSEQ multiplex PCR; TCRdb's table is partial and in-frame only. This repertoire shows fewer than 85,000 clones, approximately 90% found once; its top ten account for under 2%. The sample was Tregs sorted from blood. These receptors were taken from a human donor in good health.

CDR3 residues: CASRFDGYTF. The CDR3 nucleotides are TGTGCCAGCCGGTTTGATGGCTACACCTTC. V gene TRBV7-2 combines with J gene TRBJ1-2; unclear D gene. V was shortened by 8 bases and J by 6 bases, with 7 bases between the two germline ends. There are 10 residues in the CDR3. Germline CDR1 reads SGHTA; CDR2 reads FQGNSA.

V gene TRBV5-4 combines with J gene TRBJ1-1; 8 bases agree with TRBD1. The V segment lost 9 bases and the J segment 6 bases; nucleotides outside the gene matches: 10. CDR3 size: 13 residues. Germline loops: CDR1 SGHNT, CDR2 YYREEE (reference sequence). Here the CDR3 reads CATSQGEGSEAFF. CDR3 bases: TGTGCCACCTCACAGGGGGAAGGCTCTGAAGCTTTCTTT.

The V and J genes are TRBV19 and TRBJ2-1; 9 nucleotides line up with TRBD2. Germline V gene data show CDR1 as LNHDA and CDR2 as SQIVND (reference sequence). The CDR3 totals 14 residues. V lost 7 bases and J lost 9; bases outside the gene matches: 10. The CDR3 is CASNSGGAAGEQFF. The CDR3 region has the DNA TGTGCCAGTAATAGCGGGGGCGCCGCAGGTGAGCAGTTCTTC.

The rearrangement joins TRBV7-9 to TRBJ2-3; D possibly corresponds to TRBD1 (5 bases). The V gene lost 2 bases and the J gene lost 2 bases, with 14 bases spanning the gap. The CDR3 contains 16 residues. Germline V gene sequence: CDR1 SEHNR, CDR2 FQNEAQ (reference sequence). Here the CDR3 DNA reads TGTGCCAGCAGCTTAAGGGGCAGCGTATCCACAGATACGCAGTATTTT. It is translated as CASSLRGSVSTDTQYF.

The rearrangement uses TRBV19 and TRBJ2-7, with D perhaps matching TRBD2 (6 bases). Germline V lookup: CDR1 LNHDA, CDR2 SQIVND (reference sequence). The CDR3 contains 16 residues. V gave up 3 bases and J gave up 5 bases, with 20 bases separating them. This CDR3 reads CASSMEGLARVHEQYF. CDR3 nucleotide sequence: TGTGCCAGTAGTATGGAGGGATTAGCCAGAGTCCACGAGCAGTACTTC.